The clone carrying this T cell receptor (beta chain) was found a few times. Its specificity is not known. This entry comes from a study of CD8 T cells in ankylosing spondylitis. Points from the study as a whole: What seemed typical of ankylosing spondylitis blood was a TCR beta motif built from several highly homologous variants.

TCRdb ran MiXCR on the 5' RACE reads and lists one entry per CDR3 protein. This table has under 850,000 distinct CDR3 sequences, 15% to 20% appearing once. The length of the CDR3 is 17 residues. J gave up 5 bases and V 0 bases, and 8 bases lay outside the gene matches. Germline CDR1 MGHRA, CDR2 YSYEKL. The chain combines TRBV4-1 with TRBJ2-1; 9 positions agree with TRBD1. The sequencing sample was made of blood, either unsorted or a sorted T cell fraction (not recorded which). This clonotype originated in a male donor with ankylosing spondylitis. This chain's CDR3 is CASSQDRARTGDNEQFF. CDR3 nucleotide sequence: TGCGCCAGCAGCCAAGATAGGGCCCGGACAGGGGACAATGAGCAGTTCTTC.